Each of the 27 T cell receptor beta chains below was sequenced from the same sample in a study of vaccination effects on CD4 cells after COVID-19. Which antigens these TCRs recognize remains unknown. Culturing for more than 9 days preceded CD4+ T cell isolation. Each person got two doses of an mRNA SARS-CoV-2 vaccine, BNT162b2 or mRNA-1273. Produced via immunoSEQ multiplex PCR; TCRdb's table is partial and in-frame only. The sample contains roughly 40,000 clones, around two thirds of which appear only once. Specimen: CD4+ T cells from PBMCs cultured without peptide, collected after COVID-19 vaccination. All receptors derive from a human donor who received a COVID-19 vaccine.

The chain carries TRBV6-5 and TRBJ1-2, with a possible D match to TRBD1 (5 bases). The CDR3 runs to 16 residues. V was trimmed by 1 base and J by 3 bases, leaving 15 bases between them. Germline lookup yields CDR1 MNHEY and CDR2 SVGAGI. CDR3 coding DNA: TGTGCCAGCAGTTACTGGGGGATCCCAAATGACTATGGCTACACCTTC. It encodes CASSYWGIPNDYGYTF.

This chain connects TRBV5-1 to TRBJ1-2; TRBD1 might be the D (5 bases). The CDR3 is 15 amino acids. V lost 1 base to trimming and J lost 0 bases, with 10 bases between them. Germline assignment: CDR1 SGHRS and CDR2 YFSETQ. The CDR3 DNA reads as TGCGCCAGCAGCTTGTGGGCGGACACTAACTATGGCTACACCTTC. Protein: CASSLWADTNYGYTF.

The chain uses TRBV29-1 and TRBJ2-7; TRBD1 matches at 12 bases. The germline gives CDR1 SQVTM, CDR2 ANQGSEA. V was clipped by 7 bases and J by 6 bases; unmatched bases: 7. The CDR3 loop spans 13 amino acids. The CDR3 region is CSATGQGASEQYF. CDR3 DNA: TGCAGCGCGACGGGACAGGGGGCTAGCGAGCAGTACTTC.

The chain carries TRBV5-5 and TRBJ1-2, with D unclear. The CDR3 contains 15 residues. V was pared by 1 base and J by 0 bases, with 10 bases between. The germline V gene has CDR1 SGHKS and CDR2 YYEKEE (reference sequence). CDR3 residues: CASSLSWSSNYGYTF. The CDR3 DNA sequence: TGTGCCAGCAGCTTGTCATGGAGTTCTAACTATGGCTACACCTTC.

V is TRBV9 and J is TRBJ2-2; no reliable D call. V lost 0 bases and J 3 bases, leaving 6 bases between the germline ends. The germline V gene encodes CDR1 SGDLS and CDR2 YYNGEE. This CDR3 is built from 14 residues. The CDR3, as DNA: TGTGCCAGCAGCGTAGCCCCGCACACCGGGGAGCTGTTTTTT. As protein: CASSVAPHTGELFF.

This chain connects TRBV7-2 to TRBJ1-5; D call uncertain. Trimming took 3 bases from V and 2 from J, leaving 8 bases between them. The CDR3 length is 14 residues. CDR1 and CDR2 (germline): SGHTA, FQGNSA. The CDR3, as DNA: TGTGCCAGCAGCTTCGCGGGCGGCAATCAGCCCCAGCATTTT. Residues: CASSFAGGNQPQHF.

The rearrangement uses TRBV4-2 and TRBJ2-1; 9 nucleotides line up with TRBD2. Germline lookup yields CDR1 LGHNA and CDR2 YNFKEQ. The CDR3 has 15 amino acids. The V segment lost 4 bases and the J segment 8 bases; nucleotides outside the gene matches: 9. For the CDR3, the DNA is TGTGCCAGCAGCCCCGCGGGGGGGCCAGCGGATGAGCAGTTCTTC. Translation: CASSPAGGPADEQFF.

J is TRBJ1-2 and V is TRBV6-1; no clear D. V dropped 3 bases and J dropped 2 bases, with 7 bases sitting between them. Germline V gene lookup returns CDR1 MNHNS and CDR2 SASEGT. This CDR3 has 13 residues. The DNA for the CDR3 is TGTGCCAGCAGTGAGCAGTCCAACTATGGCTACACCTTC. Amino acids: CASSEQSNYGYTF.

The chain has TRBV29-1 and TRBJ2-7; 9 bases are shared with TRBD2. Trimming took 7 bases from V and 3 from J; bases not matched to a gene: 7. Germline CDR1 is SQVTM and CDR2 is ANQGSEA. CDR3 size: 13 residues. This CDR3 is CSAQREENYEQYF. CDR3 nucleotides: TGCAGCGCCCAGCGGGAGGAGAACTACGAGCAGTACTTC.

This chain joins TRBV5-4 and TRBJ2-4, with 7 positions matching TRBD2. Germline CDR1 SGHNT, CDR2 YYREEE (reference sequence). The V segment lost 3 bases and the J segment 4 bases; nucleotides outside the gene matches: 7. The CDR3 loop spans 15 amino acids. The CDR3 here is CASSWGGTSKNIQYF. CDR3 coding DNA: TGTGCCAGCAGCTGGGGGGGGACTTCGAAAAACATTCAGTACTTC.

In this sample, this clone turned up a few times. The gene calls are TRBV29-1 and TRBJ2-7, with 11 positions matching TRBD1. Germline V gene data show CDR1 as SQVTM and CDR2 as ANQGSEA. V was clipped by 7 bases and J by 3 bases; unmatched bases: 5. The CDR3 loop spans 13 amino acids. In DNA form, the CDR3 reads TGCAGCGCAACCGGGACAGGGGGCTACGAGCAGTACTTC. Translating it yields CSATGTGGYEQYF.

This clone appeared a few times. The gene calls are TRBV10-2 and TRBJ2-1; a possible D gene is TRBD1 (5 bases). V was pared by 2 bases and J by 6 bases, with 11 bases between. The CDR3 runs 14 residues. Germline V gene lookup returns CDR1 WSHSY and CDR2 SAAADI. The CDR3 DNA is TGCGCCAGCAGTGAGAGGGCCCAGGGCAATGAGCAGTTCTTC. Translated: CASSERAQGNEQFF.

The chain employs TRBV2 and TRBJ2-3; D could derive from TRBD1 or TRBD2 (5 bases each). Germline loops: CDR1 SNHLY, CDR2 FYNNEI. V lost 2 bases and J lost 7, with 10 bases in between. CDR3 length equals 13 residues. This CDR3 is CASSERDPYTQYF. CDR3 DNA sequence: TGTGCCAGCAGTGAAAGGGACCCTTATACGCAGTATTTT.

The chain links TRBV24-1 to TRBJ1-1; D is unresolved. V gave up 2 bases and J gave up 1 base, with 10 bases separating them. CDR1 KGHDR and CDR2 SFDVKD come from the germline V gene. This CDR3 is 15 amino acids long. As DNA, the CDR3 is TGTGCCACCAGTGATTCTCGCGCGGGGAACACTGAAGCTTTCTTT. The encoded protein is CATSDSRAGNTEAFF.

CDR3: CASSSGRGAYNEQFF. The CDR3 nucleotides read TGTGCCAGCAGCTCCGGTCGGGGTGCCTACAATGAGCAGTTCTTC. The rearrangement uses TRBV5-4 and TRBJ2-1; tentatively, D is TRBD2 (5 bases). This CDR3 has 15 amino acids. The ends were cut back, 3 bases at V and 2 bases at J, with 12 bases in the middle. The germline V gene encodes CDR1 SGHNT and CDR2 YYREEE (reference sequence). Full variable domain (remainder filled in from reference TRBV5-4 and TRBJ2-1): ETGVTQSPTHLIKTRGQQVTLRCSSQSGHNTVSWYQQALGQGPQFIFQYYREEENGRGNFPPRFSGLQFPNYSSELNVNALELDDSALYLCASSSGRGAYNEQFFGPGTRLTVL.

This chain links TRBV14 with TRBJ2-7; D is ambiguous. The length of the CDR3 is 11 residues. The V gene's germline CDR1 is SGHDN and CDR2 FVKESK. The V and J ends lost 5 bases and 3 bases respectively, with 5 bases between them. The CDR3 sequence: CASSSGYEQYF. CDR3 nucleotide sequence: TGTGCCAGCAGCTCGGGCTACGAGCAGTACTTC.

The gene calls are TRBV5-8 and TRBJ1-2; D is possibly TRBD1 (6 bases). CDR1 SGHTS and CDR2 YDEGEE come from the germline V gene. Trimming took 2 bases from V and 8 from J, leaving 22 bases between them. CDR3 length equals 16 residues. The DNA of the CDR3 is TGTGCCAGCAGCTTTCTTCAGGGACATCGGGGGGGAGGCTACACCTTC. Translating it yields CASSFLQGHRGGGYTF.

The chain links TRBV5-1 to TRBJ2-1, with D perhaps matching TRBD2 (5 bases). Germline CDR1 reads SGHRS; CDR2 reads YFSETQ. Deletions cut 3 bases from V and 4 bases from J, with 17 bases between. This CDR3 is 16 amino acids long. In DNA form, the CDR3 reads TGCGCCAGCAGCTACCAAGGGAGTGGGGTTTACAATGAGCAGTTCTTC. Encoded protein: CASSYQGSGVYNEQFF. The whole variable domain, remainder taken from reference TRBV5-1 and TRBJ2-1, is KAGVTQTPRYLIKTRGQQVTLSCSPISGHRSVSWYQQTPGQGLQFLFEYFSETQRNKGNFPGRFSGRQFSNSRSEMNVSTLELGDSALYLCASSYQGSGVYNEQFFGPGTRLTVL.

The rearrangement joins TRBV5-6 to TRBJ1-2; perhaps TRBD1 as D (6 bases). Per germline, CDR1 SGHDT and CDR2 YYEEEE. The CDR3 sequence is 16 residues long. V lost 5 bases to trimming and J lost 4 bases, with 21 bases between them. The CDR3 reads CASSFFRAGVGYGYTF. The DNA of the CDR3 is TGTGCCAGCAGTTTTTTTCGTGCAGGGGTAGGCTATGGCTACACCTTC.

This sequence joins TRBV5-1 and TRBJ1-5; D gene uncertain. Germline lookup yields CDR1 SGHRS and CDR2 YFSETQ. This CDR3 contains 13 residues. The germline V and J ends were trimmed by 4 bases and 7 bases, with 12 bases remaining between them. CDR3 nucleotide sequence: TGCGCCAGCAGCACGGACGGGAACCAGCCCCAGCATTTT. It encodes CASSTDGNQPQHF.

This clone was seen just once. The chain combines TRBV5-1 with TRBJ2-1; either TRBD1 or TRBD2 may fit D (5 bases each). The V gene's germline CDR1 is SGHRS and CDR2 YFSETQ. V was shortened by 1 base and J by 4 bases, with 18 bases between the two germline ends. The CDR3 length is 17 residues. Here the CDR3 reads CASSLFGDPQTYNEQFF. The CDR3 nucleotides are TGCGCCAGCAGCTTGTTTGGGGACCCTCAGACGTACAATGAGCAGTTCTTC. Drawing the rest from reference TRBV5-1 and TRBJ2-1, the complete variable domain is KAGVTQTPRYLIKTRGQQVTLSCSPISGHRSVSWYQQTPGQGLQFLFEYFSETQRNKGNFPGRFSGRQFSNSRSEMNVSTLELGDSALYLCASSLFGDPQTYNEQFFGPGTRLTVL.

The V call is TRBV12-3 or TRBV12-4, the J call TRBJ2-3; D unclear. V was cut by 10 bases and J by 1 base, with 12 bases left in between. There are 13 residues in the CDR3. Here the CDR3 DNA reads TGTGCCACCACCATGCGAGGCACAGATACGCAGTATTTT. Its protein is CATTMRGTDTQYF.

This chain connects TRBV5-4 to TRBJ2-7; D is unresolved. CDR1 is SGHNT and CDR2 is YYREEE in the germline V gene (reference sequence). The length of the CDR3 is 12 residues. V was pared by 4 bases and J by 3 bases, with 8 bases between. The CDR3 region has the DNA TGTGCCAGCAGCATGAATGGCTACGAGCAGTACTTC. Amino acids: CASSMNGYEQYF.

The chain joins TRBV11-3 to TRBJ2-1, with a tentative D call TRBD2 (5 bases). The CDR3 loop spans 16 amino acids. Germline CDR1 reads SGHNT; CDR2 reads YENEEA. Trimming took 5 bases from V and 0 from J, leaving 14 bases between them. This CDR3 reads CASSQMTRDSYNEQFF. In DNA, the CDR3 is TGTGCCAGCAGCCAGATGACCCGGGACTCCTACAATGAGCAGTTCTTC.

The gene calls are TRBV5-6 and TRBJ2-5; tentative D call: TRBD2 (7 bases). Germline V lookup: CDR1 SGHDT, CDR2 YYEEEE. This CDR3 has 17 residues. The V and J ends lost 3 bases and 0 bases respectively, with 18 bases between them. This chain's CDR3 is CASSSEGGYRYQETQYF. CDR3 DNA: TGTGCCAGCAGCTCCGAGGGGGGGTACAGATACCAAGAGACCCAGTACTTC.

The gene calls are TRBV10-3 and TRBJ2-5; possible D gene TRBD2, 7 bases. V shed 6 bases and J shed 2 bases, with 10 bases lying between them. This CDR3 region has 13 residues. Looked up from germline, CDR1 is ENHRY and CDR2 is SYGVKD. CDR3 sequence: CAIRRGGQETQYF. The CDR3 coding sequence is TGTGCCATCAGGAGGGGGGGACAAGAGACCCAGTACTTC.

The CDR3 loop is CASSSNGLSNTEAFF. The DNA of the CDR3 is TGCGCCAGCAGCTCAAATGGGCTTTCGAACACTGAAGCTTTCTTT. The gene calls are TRBV5-1 and TRBJ1-1; the D is unclear. Trimming took off 3 bases at V and 1 base at J, with 13 bases between the two ends. CDR1 SGHRS and CDR2 YFSETQ come from the germline V gene. The CDR3 sequence is 15 residues long.